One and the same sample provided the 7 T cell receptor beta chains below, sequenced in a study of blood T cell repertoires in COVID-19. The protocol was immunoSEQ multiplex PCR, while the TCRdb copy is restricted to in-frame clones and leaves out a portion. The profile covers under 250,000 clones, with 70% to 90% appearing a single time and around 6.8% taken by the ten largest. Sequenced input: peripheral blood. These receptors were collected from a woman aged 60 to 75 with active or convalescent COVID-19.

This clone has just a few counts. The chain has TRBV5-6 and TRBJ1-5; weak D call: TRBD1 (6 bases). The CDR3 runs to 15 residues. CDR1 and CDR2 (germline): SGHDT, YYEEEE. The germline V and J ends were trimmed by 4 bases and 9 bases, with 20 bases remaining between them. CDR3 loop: CASSLGRGRGRPQHF. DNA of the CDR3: TGTGCCAGCAGCCTCGGCCGCGGGCGGGGGCGGCCCCAGCATTTT.

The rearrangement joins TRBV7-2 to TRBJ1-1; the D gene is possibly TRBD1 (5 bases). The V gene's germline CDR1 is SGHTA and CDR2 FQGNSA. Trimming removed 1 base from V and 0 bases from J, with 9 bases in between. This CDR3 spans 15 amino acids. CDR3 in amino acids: CASSLGQRMNTEAFF. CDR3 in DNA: TGTGCCAGCAGCTTAGGACAGCGCATGAACACTGAAGCTTTCTTT.

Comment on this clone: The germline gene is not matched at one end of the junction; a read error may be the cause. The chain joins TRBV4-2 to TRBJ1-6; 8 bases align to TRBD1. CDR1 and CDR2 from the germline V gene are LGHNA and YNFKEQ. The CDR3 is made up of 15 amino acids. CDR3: CASTQPGGANSPLHF. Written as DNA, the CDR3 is TGTGCCAGCACCCAACCAGGGGGCGCGAATTCACCCCTCCACTTT.

The chain's CDR3 is CATYEQQRGGPETQYF. As DNA, the CDR3 is TGTGCCACATACGAGCAGCAGCGGGGGGGCCCGGAGACCCAGTACTTC. The chain couples TRBV28 to TRBJ2-5; 10 bases map to TRBD2. Germline-derived CDR1 and CDR2 are MDHEN and SYDVKM. This CDR3 region has 16 residues. V shed 10 bases, J shed 5 bases, and the junction held 16 bases outside the gene matches. The full variable domain, completed using reference TRBV28 and TRBJ2-5, is DVKVTQSSRYLVKRTGEKVFLECVQDMDHENMFWYRQDPGLGLRLIYFSYDVKMKEKGDIPEGYSVSREKKERFSLILESASTNQTSMYLCATYEQQRGGPETQYFGPGTRLLVL.

CDR3: CASSSRLVGNEQFF. In DNA form, the CDR3 reads TGTGCCAGCAGCTCCAGACTAGTGGGCAATGAGCAGTTCTTC. The chain is built from TRBV11-2 and TRBJ2-1; a weak D match, TRBD2 (6 bases). Germline values: CDR1 SGHAT, CDR2 FQNNGV. Trimming left V 4 bases short and J 6 bases short, with 13 bases between. The CDR3 sequence is 14 residues long.

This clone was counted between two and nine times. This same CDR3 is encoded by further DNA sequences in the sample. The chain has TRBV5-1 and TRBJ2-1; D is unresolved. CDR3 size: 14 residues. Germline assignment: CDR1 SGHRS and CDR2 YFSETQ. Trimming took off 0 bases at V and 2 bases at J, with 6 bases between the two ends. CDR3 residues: CASSLALAYNEQFF. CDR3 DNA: TGCGCCAGCAGCTTGGCTCTAGCCTACAATGAGCAGTTCTTC.

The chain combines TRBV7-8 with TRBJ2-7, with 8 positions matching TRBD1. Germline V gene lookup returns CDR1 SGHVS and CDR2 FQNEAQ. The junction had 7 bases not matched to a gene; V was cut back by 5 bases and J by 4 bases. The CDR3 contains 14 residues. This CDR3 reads CASSPGQATYEQYV. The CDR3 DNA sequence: TGTGCCAGCAGCCCGGGACAGGCCACATACGAGCAGTACGTC.